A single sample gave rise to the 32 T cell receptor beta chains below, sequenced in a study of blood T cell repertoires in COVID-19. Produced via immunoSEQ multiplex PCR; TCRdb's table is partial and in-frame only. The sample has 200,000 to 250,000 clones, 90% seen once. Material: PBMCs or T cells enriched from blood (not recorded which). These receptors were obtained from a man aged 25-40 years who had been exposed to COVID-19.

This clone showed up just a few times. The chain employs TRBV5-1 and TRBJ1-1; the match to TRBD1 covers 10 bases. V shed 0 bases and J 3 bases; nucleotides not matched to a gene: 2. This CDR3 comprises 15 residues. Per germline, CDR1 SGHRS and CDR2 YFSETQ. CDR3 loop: CASSLAGQGYTEAFF. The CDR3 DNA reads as TGCGCCAGCAGCTTGGCGGGACAGGGGTACACTGAAGCTTTCTTT.

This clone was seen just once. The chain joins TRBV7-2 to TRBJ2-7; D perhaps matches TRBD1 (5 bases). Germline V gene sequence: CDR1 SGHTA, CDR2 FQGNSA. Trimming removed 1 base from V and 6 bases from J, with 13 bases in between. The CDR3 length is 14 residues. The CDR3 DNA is TGTGCCAGCAGCTTAGATTCAGGGTTTGGCGAGCAGTACTTC. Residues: CASSLDSGFGEQYF.

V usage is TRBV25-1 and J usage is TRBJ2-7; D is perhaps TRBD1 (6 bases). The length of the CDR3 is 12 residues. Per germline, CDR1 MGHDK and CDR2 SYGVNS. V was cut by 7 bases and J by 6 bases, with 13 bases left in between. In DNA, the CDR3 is TGTGCCAGCAAGGGGGTTTGGAGCGAGCAGTACTTC. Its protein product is CASKGVWSEQYF.

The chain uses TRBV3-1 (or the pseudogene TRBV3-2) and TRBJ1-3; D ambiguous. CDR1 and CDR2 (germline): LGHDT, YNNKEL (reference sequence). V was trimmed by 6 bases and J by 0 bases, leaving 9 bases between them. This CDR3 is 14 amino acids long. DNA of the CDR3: TGTGCCAGCAGTGGTAGTTACTCTGGAAACACCATATATTTT. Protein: CASSGSYSGNTIYF.

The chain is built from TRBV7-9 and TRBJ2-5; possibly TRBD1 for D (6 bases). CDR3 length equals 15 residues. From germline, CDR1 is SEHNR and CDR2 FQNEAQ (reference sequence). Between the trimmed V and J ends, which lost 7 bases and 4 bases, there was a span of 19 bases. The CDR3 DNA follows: TGTGCCAGCAAGAAAACTTCAGGGGTGGCAGAGACCCAGTACTTC. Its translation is CASKKTSGVAETQYF.

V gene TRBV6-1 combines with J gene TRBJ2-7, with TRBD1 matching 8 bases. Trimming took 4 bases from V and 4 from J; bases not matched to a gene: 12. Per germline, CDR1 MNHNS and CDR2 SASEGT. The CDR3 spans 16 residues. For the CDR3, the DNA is TGTGCCAGCAGTGTTTCCGGGACAGGCCTCGGGTACGAGCAGTACTTC. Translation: CASSVSGTGLGYEQYF.

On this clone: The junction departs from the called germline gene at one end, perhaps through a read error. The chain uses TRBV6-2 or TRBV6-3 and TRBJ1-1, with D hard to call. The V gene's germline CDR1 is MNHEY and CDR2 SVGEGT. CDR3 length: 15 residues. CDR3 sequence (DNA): TGTGCCAGCAGCCCCTTCGGTCCCGCGAACGCTGAAGCTTTCTTT. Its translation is CASSPFGPANAEAFF.

DNA for the CDR3: TGTGCCAGCAGCCAAAAGGACAGGAGACTCAATCAGCCCCAGCATTTT. This gives the protein CASSQKDRRLNQPQHF. This sequence joins TRBV16 and TRBJ1-5; 7 nucleotides agree with TRBD1. J lost 3 bases, V lost 2 bases, and 7 bases had no gene match. The V gene's germline CDR1 is KGHSY and CDR2 FQNENV. This CDR3 region has 16 residues.

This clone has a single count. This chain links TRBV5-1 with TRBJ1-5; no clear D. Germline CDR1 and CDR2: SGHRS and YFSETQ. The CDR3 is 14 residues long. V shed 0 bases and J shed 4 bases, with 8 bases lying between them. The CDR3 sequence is CASSLDGKNQPQHF. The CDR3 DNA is TGCGCCAGCAGCTTGGACGGGAAAAATCAGCCCCAGCATTTT.

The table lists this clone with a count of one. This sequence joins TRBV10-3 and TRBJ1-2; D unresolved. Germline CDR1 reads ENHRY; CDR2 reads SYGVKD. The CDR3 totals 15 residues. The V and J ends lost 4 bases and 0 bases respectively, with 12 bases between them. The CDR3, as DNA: TGTGCCATCAGTGGGGCCGGTAAGACTAACTATGGCTACACCTTC. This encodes CAISGAGKTNYGYTF.

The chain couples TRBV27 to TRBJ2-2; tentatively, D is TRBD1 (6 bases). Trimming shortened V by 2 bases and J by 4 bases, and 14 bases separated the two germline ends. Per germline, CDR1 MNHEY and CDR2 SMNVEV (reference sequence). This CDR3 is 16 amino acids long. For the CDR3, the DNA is TGTGCCAGCAGTTTAGGTTCCAGGGGCCCCACCGGGGAGCTGTTTTTT. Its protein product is CASSLGSRGPTGELFF.

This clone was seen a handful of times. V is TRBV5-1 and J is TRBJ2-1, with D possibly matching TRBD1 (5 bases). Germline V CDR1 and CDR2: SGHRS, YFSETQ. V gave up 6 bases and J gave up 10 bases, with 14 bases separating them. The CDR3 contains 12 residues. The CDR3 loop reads CASNVIRGEQFF. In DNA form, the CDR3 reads TGCGCCAGCAATGTAATAAGGGGAGAGCAGTTCTTC.

As DNA, the CDR3 is TGTGCCAGCAGCCCCGGGGACAGGGCTCGGGCTGAAGCTTTCTTT. Its translation is CASSPGDRARAEAFF. The J gene is TRBJ1-1, the V gene TRBV7-6; 9 nucleotides agree with TRBD1. J lost 6 bases, V lost 5 bases, and 10 bases had no gene match. The CDR3 has 15 amino acids. Germline CDR1 and CDR2: SGHVS and FNYEAQ.

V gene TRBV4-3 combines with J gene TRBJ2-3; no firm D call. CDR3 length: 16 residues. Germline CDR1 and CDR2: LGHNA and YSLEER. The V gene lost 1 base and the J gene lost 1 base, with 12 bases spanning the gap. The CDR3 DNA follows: TGCGCCAGCAGCCAAGGGTCTAGGCCGGGCACAGATACGCAGTATTTT. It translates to CASSQGSRPGTDTQYF.

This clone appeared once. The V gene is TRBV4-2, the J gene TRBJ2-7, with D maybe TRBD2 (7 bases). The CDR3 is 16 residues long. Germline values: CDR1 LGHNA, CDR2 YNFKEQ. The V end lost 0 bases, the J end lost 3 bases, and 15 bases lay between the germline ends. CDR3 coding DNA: TGTGCCAGCAGCCAAGATGGGGGCGGGGGCCTCTACGAGCAGTACTTC. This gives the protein CASSQDGGGGLYEQYF.

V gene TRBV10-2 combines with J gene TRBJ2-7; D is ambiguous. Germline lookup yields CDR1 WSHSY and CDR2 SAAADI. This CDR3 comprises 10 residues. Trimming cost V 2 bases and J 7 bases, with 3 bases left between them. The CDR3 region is CASSEREQYF. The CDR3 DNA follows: TGCGCCAGCAGTGAGCGGGAGCAGTACTTC.

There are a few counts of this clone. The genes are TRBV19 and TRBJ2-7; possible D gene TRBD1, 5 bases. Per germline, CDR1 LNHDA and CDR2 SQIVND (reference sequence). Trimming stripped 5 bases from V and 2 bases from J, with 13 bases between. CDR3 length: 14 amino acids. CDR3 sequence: CASSQGIGTYEQYF. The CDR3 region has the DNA TGTGCCAGTAGTCAGGGAATAGGAACCTACGAGCAGTACTTC.

CDR3 DNA: TGTGCCAGTAGTTTACAGGGGGACGGCTACGAGCAGTACTTC. Translation: CASSLQGDGYEQYF. This chain uses TRBV19 with TRBJ2-7, with TRBD1 matching 8 bases. In germline, CDR1 is LNHDA, CDR2 SQIVND (reference sequence). CDR3 length: 14 amino acids. V trimming: 5 bases; J trimming: 3 bases; junction bases outside the gene matches: 6.

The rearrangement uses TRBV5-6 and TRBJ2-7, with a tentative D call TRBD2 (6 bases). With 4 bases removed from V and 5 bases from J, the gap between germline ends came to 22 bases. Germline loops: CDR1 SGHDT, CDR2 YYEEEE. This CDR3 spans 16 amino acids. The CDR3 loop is CASSPWGGGAKNEQYF. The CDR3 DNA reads TGTGCCAGCAGCCCGTGGGGCGGCGGGGCGAAGAACGAGCAGTACTTC.

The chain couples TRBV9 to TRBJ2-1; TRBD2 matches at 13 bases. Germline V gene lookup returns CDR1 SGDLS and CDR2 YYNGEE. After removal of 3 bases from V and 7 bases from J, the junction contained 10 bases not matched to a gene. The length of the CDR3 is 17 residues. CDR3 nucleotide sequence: TGTGCCAGCAGCGGAAGACAACTAGCGGGGGGGCGGAATGAGCAGTTCTTC. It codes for CASSGRQLAGGRNEQFF.

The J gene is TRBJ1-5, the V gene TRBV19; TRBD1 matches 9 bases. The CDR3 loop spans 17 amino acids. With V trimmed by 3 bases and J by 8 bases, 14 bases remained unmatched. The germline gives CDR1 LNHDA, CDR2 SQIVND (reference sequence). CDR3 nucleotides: TGTGCCAGTAGTATCGGTTGGACAGGGGACTGGGTTAAGCCCCAGCATTTT. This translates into CASSIGWTGDWVKPQHF.

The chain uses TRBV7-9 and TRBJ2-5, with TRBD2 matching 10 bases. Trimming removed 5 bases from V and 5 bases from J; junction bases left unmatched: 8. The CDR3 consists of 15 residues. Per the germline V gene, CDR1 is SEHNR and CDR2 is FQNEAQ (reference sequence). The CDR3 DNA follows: TGTGCCAGCAGCACTACTAGCGGGGCGGTGGAGACCCAGTACTTC. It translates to CASSTTSGAVETQYF.

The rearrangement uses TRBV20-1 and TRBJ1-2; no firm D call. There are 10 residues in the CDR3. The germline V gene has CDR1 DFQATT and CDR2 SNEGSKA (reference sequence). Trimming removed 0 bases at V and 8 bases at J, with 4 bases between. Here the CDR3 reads CSARDQGYTF. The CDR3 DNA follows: TGCAGTGCTAGAGATCAGGGCTACACCTTC.

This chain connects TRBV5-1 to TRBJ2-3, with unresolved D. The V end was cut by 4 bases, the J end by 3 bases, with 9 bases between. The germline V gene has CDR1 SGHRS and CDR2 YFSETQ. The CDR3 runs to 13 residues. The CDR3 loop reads CASSPVFTDTQYF. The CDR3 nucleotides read TGCGCCAGCAGCCCCGTATTTACAGATACGCAGTATTTT.

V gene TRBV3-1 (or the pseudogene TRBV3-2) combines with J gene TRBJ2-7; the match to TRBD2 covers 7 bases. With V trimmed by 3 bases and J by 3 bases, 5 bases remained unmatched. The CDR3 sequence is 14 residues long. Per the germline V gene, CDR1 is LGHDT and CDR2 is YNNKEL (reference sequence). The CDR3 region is CASSQGGYGYEQYF. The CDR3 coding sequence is TGTGCCAGCAGCCAGGGAGGGTACGGCTACGAGCAGTACTTC.

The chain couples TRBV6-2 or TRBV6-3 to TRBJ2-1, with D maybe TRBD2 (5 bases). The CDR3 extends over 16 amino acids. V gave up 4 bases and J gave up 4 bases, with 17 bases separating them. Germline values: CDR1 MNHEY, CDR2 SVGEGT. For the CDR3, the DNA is TGTGCCAGCAGTTCTGATCGGGGTGGTGTATACAATGAGCAGTTCTTC. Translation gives CASSSDRGGVYNEQFF.

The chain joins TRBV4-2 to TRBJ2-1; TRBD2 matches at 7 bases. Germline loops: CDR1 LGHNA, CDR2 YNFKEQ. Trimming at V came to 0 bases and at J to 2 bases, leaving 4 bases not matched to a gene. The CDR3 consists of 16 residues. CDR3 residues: CASSQDWGGAYNEQFF. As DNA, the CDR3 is TGTGCCAGCAGCCAAGATTGGGGGGGAGCCTACAATGAGCAGTTCTTC.

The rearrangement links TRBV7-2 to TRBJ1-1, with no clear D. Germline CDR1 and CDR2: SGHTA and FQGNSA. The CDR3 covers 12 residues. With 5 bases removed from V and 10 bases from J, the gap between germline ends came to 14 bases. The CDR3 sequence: CASSHSESRAFF. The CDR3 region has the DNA TGTGCCAGCAGCCATAGCGAGTCCAGAGCTTTCTTT. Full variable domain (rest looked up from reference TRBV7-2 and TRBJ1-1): GAGVSQSPSNKVTEKGKDVELRCDPISGHTALYWYRQSLGQGLEFLIYFQGNSAPDKSGLPSDRFSAERTGGSVSTLTIQRTQQEDSAVYLCASSHSESRAFFGQGTRLTVV.

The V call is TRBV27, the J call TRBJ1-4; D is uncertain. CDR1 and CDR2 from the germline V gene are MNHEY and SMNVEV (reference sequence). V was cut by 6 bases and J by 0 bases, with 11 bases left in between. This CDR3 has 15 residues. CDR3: CASSPRWATNEKLFF. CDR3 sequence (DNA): TGTGCCAGCAGCCCCAGGTGGGCAACTAATGAAAAACTGTTTTTT.

The CDR3, as DNA: TGCGCCAGCAGCCAAGATGGGGGGACAGGGGTCGCTTCACCCCTCCACTTT. This sequence encodes CASSQDGGTGVASPLHF. The V and J genes are TRBV4-1 and TRBJ1-6, with 10 bases that match TRBD1. Germline CDR1 and CDR2: MGHRA and YSYEKL. CDR3 length equals 17 residues. Unmatched junction bases numbered 8, after V lost 0 bases and J lost 9 bases.

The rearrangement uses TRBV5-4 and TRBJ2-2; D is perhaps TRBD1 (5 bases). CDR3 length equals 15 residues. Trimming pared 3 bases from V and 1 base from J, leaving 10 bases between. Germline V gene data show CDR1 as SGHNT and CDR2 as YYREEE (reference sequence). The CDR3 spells CASSSPTGNTGELFF. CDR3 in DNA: TGTGCCAGCAGCTCACCTACAGGGAACACCGGGGAGCTGTTTTTT.

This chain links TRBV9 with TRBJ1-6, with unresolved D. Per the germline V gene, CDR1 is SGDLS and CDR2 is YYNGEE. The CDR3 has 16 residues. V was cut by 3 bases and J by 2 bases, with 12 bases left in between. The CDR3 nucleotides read TGTGCCAGCAGCGCTGCAGGAGGAACCTATAATTCACCCCTCCACTTT. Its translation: CASSAAGGTYNSPLHF.